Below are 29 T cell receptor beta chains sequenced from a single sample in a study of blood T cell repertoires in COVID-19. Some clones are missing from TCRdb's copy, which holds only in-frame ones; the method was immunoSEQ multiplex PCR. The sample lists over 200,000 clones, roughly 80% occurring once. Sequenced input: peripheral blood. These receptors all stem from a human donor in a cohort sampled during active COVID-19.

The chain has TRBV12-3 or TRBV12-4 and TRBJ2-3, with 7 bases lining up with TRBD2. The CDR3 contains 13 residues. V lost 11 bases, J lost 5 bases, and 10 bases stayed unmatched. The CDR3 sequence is CACRGSGRDTQYF. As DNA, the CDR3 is TGTGCCTGCCGCGGGAGTGGGAGAGATACGCAGTATTTT.

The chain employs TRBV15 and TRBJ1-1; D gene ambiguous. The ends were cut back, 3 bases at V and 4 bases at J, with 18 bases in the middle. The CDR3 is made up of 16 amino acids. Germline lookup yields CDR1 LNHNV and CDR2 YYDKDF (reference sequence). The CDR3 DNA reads TGTGCCACCAGCAGGGGGTTACATCGGAGGAGCACTGAAGCTTTCTTT. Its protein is CATSRGLHRRSTEAFF.

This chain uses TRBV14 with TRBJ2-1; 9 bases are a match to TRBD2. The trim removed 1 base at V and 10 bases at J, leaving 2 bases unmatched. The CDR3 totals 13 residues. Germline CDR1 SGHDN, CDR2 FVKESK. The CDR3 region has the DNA TGTGCCAGCAGCCAAGTTCTAGCGGGAGAGCAGTTCTTC. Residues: CASSQVLAGEQFF.

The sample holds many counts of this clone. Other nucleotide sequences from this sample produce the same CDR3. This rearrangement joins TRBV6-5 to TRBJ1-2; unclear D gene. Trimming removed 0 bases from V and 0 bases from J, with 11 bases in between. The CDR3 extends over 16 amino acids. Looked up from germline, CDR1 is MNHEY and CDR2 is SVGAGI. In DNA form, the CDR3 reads TGTGCCAGCAGTTACTCCCGGGGTGGCGCTAACTATGGCTACACCTTC. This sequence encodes CASSYSRGGANYGYTF.

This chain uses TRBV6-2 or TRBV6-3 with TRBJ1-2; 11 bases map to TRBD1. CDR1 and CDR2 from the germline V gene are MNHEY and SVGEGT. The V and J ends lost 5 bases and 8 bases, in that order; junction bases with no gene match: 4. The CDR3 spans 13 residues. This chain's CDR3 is CASSRTGGGGYTF. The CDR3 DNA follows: TGTGCCAGCAGTCGGACAGGGGGCGGCGGCTACACCTTC.

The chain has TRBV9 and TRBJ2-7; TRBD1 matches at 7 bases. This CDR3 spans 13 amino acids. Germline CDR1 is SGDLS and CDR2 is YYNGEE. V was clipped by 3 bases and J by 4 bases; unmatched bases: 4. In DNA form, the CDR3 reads TGTGCCAGCAGCGAGGGGACAGCTTACGAGCAGTACTTC. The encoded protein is CASSEGTAYEQYF.

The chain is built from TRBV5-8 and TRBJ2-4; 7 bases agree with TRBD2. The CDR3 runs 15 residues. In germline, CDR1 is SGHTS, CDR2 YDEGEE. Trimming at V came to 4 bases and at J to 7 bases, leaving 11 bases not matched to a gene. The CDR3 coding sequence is TGTGCCAGCAGCCCTCCGGGCGGGAGTAAGAACATTCAGTACTTC. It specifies CASSPPGGSKNIQYF.

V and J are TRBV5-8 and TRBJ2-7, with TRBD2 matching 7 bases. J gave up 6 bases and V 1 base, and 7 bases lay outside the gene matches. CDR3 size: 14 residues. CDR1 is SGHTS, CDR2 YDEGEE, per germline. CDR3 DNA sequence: TGTGCCAGCAGCTTGTTTGGACTAGTAACCGAGCAGTACTTC. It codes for CASSLFGLVTEQYF. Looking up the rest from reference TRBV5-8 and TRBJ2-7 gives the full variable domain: EAGVTQSPTHLIKTRGQQATLRCSPISGHTSVYWYQQALGLGLQFLLWYDEGEERNRGNFPPRFSGRQFPNYSSELNVNALELEDSALYLCASSLFGLVTEQYFGPGTRLTVT.

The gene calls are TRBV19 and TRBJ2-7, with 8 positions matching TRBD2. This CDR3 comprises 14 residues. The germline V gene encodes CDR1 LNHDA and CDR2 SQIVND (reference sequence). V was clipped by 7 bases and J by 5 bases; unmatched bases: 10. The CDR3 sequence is CASKKSQRENEQYF. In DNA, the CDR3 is TGTGCCAGTAAAAAAAGTCAGCGGGAGAACGAGCAGTACTTC.

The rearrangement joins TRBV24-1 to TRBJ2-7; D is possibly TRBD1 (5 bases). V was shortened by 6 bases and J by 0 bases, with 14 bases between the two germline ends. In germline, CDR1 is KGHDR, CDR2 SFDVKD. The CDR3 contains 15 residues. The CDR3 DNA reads TGTGCCACCAGTCCCTCACTCACAGGCTCCTACGAGCAGTACTTC. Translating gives CATSPSLTGSYEQYF.

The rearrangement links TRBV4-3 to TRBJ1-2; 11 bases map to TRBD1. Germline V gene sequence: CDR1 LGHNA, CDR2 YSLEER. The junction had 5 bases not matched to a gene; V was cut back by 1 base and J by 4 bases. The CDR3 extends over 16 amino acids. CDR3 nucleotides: TGCGCCAGCAGCCAAGGGACAGGGGGCCGCGGCTATGGCTACACCTTC. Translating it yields CASSQGTGGRGYGYTF.

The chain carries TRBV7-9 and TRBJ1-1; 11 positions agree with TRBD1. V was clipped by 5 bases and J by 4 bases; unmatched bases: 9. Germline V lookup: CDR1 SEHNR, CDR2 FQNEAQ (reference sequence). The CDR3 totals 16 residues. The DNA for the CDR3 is TGTGCCAGCAGCCCGAGGACAGGGGGCATTGGCACTGAAGCTTTCTTT. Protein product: CASSPRTGGIGTEAFF.

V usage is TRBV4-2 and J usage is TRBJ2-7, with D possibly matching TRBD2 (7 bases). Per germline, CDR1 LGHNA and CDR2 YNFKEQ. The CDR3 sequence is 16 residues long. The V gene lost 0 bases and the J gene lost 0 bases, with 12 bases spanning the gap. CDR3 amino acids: CASSQDGGAGSYEQYF. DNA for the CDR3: TGTGCCAGCAGCCAAGATGGGGGGGCGGGCTCCTACGAGCAGTACTTC.

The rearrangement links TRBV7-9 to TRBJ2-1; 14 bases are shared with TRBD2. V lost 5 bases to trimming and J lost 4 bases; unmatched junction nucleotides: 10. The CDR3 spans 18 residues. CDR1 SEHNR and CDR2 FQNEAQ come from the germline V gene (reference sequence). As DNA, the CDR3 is TGTGCCAGCAGCCCCCTCCTTCGACTAGCGGGAGGGTACAATGAGCAGTTCTTC. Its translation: CASSPLLRLAGGYNEQFF.

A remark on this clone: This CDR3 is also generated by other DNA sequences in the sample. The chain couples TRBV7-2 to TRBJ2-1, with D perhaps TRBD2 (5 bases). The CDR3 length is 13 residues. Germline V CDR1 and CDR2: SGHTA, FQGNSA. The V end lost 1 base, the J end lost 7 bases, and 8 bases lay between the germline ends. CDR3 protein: CASSLVIANEQFF. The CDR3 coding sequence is TGTGCCAGCAGCTTAGTTATAGCGAATGAGCAGTTCTTC.

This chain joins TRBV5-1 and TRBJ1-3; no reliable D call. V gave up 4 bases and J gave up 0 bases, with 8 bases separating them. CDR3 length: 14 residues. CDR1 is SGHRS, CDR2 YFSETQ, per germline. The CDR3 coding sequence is TGCGCCAGCAGCGGAGGGTACTCTGGAAACACCATATATTTT. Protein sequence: CASSGGYSGNTIYF. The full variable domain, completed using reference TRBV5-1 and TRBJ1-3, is KAGVTQTPRYLIKTRGQQVTLSCSPISGHRSVSWYQQTPGQGLQFLFEYFSETQRNKGNFPGRFSGRQFSNSRSEMNVSTLELGDSALYLCASSGGYSGNTIYFGEGSWLTVV.

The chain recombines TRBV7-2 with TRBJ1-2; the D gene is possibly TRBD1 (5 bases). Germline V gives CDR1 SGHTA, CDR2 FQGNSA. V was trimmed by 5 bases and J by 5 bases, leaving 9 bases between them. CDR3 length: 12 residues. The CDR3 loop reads CASSADRYGYTF. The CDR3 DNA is TGTGCCAGCAGCGCCGACAGATATGGCTACACCTTC.

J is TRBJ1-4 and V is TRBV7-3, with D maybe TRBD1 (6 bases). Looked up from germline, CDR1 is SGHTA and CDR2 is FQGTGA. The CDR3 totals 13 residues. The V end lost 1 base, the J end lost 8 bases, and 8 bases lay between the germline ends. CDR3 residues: CASSLNTGEKLFF. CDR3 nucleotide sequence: TGTGCCAGCAGCTTAAATACAGGGGAAAAACTGTTTTTT.

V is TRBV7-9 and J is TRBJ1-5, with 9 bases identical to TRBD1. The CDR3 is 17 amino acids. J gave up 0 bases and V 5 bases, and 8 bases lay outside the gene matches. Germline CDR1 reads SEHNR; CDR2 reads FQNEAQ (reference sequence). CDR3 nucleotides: TGTGCCAGCAGCCCCGGACAGGGGAGGGATAGCAATCAGCCCCAGCATTTT. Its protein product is CASSPGQGRDSNQPQHF. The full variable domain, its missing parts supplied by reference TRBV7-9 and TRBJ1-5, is DTGVSQNPRHKITKRGQNVTFRCDPISEHNRLYWYRQTLGQGPEFLTYFQNEAQLEKSRLLSDRFSAERPKGSFSTLEIQRTEQGDSAMYLCASSPGQGRDSNQPQHFGDGTRLSIL.

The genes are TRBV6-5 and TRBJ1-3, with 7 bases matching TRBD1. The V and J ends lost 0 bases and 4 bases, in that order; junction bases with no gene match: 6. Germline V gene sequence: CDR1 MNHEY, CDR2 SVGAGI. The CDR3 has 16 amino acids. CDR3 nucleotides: TGTGCCAGCAGTTACTCGAAGTCAGGGGGGGGAAACACCATATATTTT. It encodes CASSYSKSGGGNTIYF.

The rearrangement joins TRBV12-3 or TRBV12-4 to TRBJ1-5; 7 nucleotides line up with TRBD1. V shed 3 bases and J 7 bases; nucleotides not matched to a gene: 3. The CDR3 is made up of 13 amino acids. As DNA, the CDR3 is TGTGCCAGCAGTTTGCAGGGGGGCCAGCCCCAGCATTTT. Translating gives CASSLQGGQPQHF.

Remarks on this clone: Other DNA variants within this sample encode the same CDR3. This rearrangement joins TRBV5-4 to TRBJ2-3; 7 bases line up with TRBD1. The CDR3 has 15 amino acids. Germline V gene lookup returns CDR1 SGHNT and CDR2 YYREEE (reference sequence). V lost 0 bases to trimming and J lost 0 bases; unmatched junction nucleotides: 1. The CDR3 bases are TGTGCCAGCAGCTTGGGACAGGGCAGCACAGATACGCAGTATTTT. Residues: CASSLGQGSTDTQYF.

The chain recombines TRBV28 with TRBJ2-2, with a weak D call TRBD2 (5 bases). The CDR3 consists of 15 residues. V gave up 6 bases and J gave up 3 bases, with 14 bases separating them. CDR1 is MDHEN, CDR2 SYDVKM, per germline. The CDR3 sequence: CASSFNRRYTGELFF. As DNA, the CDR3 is TGTGCCAGCAGCTTTAATAGGAGGTACACCGGGGAGCTGTTTTTT.

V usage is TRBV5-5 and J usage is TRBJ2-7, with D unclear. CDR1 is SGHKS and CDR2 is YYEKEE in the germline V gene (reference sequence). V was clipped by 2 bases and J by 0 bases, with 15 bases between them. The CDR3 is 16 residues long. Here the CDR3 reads CASSLIFTVFSYEQYF. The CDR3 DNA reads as TGTGCCAGCAGCTTAATTTTCACTGTCTTCTCCTACGAGCAGTACTTC.

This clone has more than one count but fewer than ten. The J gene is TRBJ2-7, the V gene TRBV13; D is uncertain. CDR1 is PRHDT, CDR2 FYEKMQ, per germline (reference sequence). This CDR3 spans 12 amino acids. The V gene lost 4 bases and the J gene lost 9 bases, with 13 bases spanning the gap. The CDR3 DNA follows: TGTGCCAGCAGCTCCCCGTACGGTTGGCAGTACTTC. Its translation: CASSSPYGWQYF.

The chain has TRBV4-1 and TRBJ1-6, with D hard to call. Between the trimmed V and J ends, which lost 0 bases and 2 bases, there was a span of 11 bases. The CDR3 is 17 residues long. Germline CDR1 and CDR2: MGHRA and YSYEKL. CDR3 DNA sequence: TGCGCCAGCAGCCAAGATCGGAGGTCCACCTATAATTCACCCCTCCACTTT. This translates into CASSQDRRSTYNSPLHF.

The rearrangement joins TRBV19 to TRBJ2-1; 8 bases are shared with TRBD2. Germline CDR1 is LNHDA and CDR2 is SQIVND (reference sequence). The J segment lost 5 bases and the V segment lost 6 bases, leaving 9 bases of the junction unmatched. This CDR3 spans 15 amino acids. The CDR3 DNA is TGTGCCAGTAGGCGCGAGGGGACTAGGGACAATGAGCAGTTCTTC. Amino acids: CASRREGTRDNEQFF.

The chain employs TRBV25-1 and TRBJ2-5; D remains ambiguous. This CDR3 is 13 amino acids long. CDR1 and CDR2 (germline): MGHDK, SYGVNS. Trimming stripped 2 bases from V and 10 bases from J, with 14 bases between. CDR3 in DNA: TGTGCCAGCAGTGAAACCGACGGTCTAGGCCAGTACTTC. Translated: CASSETDGLGQYF. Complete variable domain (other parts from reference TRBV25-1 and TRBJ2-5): EADIYQTPRYLVIGTGKKITLECSQTMGHDKMYWYQQDPGMELHLIHYSYGVNSTEKGDLSSESTVSRIRTEHFPLTLESARPSHTSQYLCASSETDGLGQYFGPGTRLLVL.

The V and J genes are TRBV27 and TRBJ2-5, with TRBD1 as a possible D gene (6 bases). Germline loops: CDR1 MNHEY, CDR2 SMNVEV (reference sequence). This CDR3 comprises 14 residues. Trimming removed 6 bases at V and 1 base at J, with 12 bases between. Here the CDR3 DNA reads TGTGCCAGCAGACAGGGTTGGAGCCAAGAGACCCAGTACTTC. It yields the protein CASRQGWSQETQYF.